One sample yielded the 7 T cell receptor beta chains listed below, sequenced in a study of cytomegalovirus exposure and HLA in healthy donors. With 60 Vbeta and 13 Jbeta primers, the PCR was carried out. Profiled with immunoSEQ multiplex PCR; TCRdb holds only in-frame clones, not every one. The profile shows 140,000 to 150,000 clones, roughly 10% of them singletons. The specimen was PBMCs. The source of these receptors is a male donor in good health and CMV-seronegative.

The chain uses TRBV30 and TRBJ2-2, with 14 bases lining up with TRBD2. The CDR3 has 18 residues. The germline gives CDR1 GTSNPN, CDR2 SVGIG (reference sequence). V trimming: 7 bases; J trimming: 5 bases; junction bases outside the gene matches: 15. The DNA of the CDR3 is TGTGCCTCTTCCCCCTGGGGACTAGCGGGAGTAGGAACCGGGGAGCTGTTTTTT. The encoded protein is CASSPWGLAGVGTGELFF.

The chain combines TRBV25-1 with TRBJ2-4; 7 bases line up with TRBD1. The CDR3 is made up of 16 amino acids. The J segment lost 1 base and the V segment lost 8 bases, leaving 11 bases of the junction unmatched. Germline assignment: CDR1 MGHDK and CDR2 SYGVNS. The CDR3, as DNA: TGTGCCAGCTCTTTCCCCAGGGGGTTGGCCAAAAACATTCAGTACTTC. It is translated as CASSFPRGLAKNIQYF.

A few counts support this clone. The DNA for the CDR3 is TGTGCCAGCAGTGGACAGGACAACTACGAGCAGTACTTC. This codes for CASSGQDNYEQYF. This chain joins TRBV2 and TRBJ2-7; weak D call: TRBD1 (6 bases). Trimming cost V 4 bases and J 3 bases, with 10 bases left between them. Per the germline V gene, CDR1 is SNHLY and CDR2 is FYNNEI. CDR3 length: 13 residues.

This clone was detected a few times. V gene TRBV5-1 combines with J gene TRBJ1-1; maybe TRBD1 (5 bases). CDR1 is SGHRS and CDR2 is YFSETQ in the germline V gene. This CDR3 spans 16 amino acids. V shed 3 bases and J shed 5 bases, with 20 bases lying between them. DNA of the CDR3: TGCGCCAGCAGCTGGTTGGGGGGGATCGTAATTACTGAAGCTTTCTTT. Its protein is CASSWLGGIVITEAFF. Complete variable domain (other parts from reference TRBV5-1 and TRBJ1-1): KAGVTQTPRYLIKTRGQQVTLSCSPISGHRSVSWYQQTPGQGLQFLFEYFSETQRNKGNFPGRFSGRQFSNSRSEMNVSTLELGDSALYLCASSWLGGIVITEAFFGQGTRLTVV.

This chain links TRBV15 with TRBJ2-1; possibly TRBD2 for D (7 bases). The CDR3 runs to 16 residues. The germline V gene encodes CDR1 LNHNV and CDR2 YYDKDF (reference sequence). V lost 4 bases and J 4 bases, leaving 17 bases between the germline ends. CDR3 in DNA: TGTGCCACCAGCACGGGGGGCAGCCGAGATTACAATGAGCAGTTCTTC. This encodes CATSTGGSRDYNEQFF.

This clone turned up a few times. The chain combines TRBV28 with TRBJ2-1; D is undetermined. The CDR3 consists of 11 residues. V was clipped by 11 bases and J by 2 bases, with 7 bases between them. CDR1 MDHEN and CDR2 SYDVKM come from the germline V gene. The CDR3 loop is CAGGTYNEQFF. The CDR3, as DNA: TGTGCCGGCGGCACCTACAATGAGCAGTTCTTC.

The chain is built from TRBV7-3 and TRBJ2-2; TRBD1 matches 7 bases. Germline V gene sequence: CDR1 SGHTA, CDR2 FQGTGA. The CDR3 is 15 amino acids. With V trimmed by 2 bases and J by 5 bases, 5 bases remained unmatched. Here the CDR3 reads CASSLSGGRTGELFF. The DNA of the CDR3 is TGTGCCAGCAGCTTATCAGGGGGACGTACCGGGGAGCTGTTTTTT.